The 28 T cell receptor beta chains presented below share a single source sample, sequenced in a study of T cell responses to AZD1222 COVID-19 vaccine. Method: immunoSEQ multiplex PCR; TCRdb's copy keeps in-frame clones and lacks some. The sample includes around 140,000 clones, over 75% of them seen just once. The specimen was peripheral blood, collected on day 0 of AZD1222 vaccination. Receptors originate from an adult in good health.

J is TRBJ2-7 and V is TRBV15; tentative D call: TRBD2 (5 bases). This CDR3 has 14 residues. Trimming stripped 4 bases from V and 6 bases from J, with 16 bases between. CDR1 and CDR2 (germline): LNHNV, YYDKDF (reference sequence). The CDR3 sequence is CATSTGVSQSEQYF. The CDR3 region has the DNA TGTGCCACCAGCACCGGGGTTTCCCAGAGCGAGCAGTACTTC. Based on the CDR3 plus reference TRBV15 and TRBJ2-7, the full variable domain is DAMVIQNPRYQVTQFGKPVTLSCSQTLNHNVMYWYQQKSSQAPKLLFHYYDKDFNNEADTPDNFQSRRPNTSFCFLDIRSPGLGDTAMYLCATSTGVSQSEQYFGPGTRLTVT.

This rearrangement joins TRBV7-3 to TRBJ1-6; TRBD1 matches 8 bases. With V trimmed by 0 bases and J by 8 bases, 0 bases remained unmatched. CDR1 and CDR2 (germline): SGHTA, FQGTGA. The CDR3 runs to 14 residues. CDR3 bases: TGTGCCAGCAGCTTAACACAGGGGGATTCACCCCTCCACTTT. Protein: CASSLTQGDSPLHF.

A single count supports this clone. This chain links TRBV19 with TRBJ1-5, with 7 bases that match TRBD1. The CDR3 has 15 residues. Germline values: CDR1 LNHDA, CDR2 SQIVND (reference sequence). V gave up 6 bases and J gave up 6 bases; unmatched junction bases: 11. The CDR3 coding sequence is TGTGCCAGTAGCCGAGACAGGGAGATTGGTCAGCCCCAGCATTTT. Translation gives CASSRDREIGQPQHF.

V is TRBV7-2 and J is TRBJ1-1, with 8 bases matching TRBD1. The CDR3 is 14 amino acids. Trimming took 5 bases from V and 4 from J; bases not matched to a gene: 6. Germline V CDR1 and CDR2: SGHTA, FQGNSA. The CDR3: CASSVRQGSTEAFF. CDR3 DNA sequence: TGTGCCAGCAGCGTCCGACAGGGGAGCACTGAAGCTTTCTTT.

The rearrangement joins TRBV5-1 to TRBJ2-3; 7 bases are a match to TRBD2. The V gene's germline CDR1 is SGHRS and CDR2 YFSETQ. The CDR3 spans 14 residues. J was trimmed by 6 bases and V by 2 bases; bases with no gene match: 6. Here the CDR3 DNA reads TGCGCCAGCAGCTTTGGGGCGGGAGCTGATACGCAGTATTTT. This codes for CASSFGAGADTQYF.

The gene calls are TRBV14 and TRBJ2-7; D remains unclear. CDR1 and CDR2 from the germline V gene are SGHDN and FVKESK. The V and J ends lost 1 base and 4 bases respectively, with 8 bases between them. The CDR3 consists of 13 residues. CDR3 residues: CASSQVGGYEQYF. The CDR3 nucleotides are TGTGCCAGCAGCCAAGTAGGCGGTTACGAGCAGTACTTC.

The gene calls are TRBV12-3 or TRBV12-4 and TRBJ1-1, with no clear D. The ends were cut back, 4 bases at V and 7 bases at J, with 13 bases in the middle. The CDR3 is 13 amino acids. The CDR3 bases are TGTGCCAGCAGTTCCGGACCGTACCTTGAAGCTTTCTTT. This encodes CASSSGPYLEAFF.

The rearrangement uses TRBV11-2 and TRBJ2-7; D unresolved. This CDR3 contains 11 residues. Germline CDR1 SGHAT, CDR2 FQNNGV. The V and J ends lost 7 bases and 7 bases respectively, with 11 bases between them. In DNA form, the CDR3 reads TGTGCCAGCACCTACCGCCAGGAGCAGTACTTC. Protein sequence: CASTYRQEQYF.

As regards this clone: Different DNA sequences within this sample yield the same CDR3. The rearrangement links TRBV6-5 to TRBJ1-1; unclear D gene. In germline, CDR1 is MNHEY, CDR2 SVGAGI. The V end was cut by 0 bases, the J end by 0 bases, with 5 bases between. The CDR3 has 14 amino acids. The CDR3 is CASSYSRVNTEAFF. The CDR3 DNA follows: TGTGCCAGCAGTTACTCAAGGGTGAACACTGAAGCTTTCTTT.

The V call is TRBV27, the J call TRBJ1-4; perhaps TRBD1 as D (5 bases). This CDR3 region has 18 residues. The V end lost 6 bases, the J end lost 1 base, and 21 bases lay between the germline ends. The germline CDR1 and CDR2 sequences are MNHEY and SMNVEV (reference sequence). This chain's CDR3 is CASSRGWGRVLTNEKLFF. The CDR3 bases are TGTGCCAGCAGCCGAGGTTGGGGCAGAGTTTTAACTAATGAAAAACTGTTTTTT.

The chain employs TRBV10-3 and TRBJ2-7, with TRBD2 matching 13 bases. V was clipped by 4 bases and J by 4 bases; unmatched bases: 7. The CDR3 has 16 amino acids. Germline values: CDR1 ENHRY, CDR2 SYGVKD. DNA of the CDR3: TGTGCCATCAGTGGGACTAGCGGGAGACGGTGGTACGAGCAGTACTTC. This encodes CAISGTSGRRWYEQYF.

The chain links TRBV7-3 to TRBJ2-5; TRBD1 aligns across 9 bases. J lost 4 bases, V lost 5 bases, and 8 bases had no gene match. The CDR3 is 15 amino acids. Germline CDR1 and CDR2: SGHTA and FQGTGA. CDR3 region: CASSPGTGRVETQYF. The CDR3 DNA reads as TGTGCCAGCAGCCCAGGGACAGGGAGGGTAGAGACCCAGTACTTC.

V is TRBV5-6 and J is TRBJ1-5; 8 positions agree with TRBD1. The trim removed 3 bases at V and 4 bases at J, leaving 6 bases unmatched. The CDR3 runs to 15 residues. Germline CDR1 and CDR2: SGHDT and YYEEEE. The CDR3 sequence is CASSWGGQVNQPQHF. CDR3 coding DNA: TGTGCCAGCAGCTGGGGGGGACAGGTAAATCAGCCCCAGCATTTT. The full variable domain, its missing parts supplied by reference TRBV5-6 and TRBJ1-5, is DAGVTQSPTHLIKTRGQQVTLRCSPKSGHDTVSWYQQALGQGPQFIFQYYEEEERQRGNFPDRFSGHQFPNYSSELNVNALLLGDSALYLCASSWGGQVNQPQHFGDGTRLSIL.

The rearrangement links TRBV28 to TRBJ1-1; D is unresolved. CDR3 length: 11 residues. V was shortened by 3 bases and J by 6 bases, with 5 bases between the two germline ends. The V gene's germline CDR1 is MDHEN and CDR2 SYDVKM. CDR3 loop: CASSFIAEAFF. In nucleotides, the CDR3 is TGTGCCAGCAGTTTTATCGCTGAAGCTTTCTTT.

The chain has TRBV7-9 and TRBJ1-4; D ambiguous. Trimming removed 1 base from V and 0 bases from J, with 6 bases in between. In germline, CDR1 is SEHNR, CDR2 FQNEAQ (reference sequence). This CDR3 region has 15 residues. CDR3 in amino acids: CASSLGLTTNEKLFF. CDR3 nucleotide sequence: TGTGCCAGCAGCTTAGGTTTAACAACTAATGAAAAACTGTTTTTT.

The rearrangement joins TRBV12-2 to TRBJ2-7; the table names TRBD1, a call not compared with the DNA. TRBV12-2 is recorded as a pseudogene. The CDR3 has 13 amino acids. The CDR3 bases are TGTGCAAGTCGCTGGACAGGGGGCTACGAGCAGTACTTC. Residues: CASRWTGGYEQYF.

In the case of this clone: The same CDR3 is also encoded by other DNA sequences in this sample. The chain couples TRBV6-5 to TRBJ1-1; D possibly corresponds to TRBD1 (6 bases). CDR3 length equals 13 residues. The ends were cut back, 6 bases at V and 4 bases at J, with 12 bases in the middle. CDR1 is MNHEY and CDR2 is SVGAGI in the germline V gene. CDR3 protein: CASSPDRSTEAFF. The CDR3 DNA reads TGTGCCAGCAGCCCCGACAGGTCCACTGAAGCTTTCTTT.

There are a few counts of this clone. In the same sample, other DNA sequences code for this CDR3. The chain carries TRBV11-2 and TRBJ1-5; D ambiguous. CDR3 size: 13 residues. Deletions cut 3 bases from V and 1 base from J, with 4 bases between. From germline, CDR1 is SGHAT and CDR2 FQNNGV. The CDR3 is CASSLGSNQPQHF. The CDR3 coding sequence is TGTGCCAGCAGCTTGGGGAGCAATCAGCCCCAGCATTTT.

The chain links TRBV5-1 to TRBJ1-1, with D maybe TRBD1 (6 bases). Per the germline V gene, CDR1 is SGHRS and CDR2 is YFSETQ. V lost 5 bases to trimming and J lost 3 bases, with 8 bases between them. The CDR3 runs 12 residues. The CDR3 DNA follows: TGCGCCAGCAGGGACAGCTACACTGAAGCTTTCTTT. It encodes CASRDSYTEAFF.

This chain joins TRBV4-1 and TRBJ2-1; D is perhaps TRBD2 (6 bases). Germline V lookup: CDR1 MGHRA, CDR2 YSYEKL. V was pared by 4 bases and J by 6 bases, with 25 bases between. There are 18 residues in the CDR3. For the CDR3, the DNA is TGCGCCAGCAGCCCGTTCGGCGGGGCCTCTATCTTCCCCAATGAGCAGTTCTTC. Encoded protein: CASSPFGGASIFPNEQFF.

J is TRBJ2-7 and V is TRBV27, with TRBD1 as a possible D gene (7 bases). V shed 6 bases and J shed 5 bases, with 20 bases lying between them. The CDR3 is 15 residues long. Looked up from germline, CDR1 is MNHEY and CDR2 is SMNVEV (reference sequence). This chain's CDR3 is CASRIQGGWVDEQYF. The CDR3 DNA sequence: TGTGCCAGCAGGATCCAGGGGGGTTGGGTGGACGAGCAGTACTTC.

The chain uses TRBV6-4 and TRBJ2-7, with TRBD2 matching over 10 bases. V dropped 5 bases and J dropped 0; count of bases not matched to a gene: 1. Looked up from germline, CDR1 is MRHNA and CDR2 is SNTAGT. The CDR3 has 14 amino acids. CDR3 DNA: TGTGCCAGCAGTCCTAGCGGGAGCTCCTACGAGCAGTACTTC. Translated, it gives CASSPSGSSYEQYF.

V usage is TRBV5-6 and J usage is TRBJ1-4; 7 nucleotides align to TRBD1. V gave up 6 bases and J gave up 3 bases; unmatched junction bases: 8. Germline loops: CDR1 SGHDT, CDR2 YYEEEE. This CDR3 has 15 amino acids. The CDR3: CASNSRQGPNEKLFF. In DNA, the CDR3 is TGTGCCAGCAACTCAAGACAGGGACCTAATGAAAAACTGTTTTTT.

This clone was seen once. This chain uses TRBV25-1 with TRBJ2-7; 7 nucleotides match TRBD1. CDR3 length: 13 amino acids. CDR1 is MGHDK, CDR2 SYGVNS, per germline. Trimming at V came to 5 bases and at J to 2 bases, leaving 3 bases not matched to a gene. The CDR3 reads CASSLGQTYEQYF. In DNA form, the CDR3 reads TGTGCCAGCAGTTTGGGACAGACCTACGAGCAGTACTTC.

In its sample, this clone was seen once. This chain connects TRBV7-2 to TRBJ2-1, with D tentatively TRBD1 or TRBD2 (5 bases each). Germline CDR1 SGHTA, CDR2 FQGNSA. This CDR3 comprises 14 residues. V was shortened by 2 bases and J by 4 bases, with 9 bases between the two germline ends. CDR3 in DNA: TGTGCCAGCAGCTTACCGGGGCTTTACAATGAGCAGTTCTTC. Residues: CASSLPGLYNEQFF. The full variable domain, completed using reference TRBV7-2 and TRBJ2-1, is GAGVSQSPSNKVTEKGKDVELRCDPISGHTALYWYRQSLGQGLEFLIYFQGNSAPDKSGLPSDRFSAERTGGSVSTLTIQRTQQEDSAVYLCASSLPGLYNEQFFGPGTRLTVL.

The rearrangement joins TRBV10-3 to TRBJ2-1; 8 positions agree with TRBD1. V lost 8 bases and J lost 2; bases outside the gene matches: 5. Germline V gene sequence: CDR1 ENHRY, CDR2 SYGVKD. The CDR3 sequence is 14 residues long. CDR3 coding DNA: TGTGCCATCGACGGGACAGGAGCCTACAATGAGCAGTTCTTC. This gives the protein CAIDGTGAYNEQFF.

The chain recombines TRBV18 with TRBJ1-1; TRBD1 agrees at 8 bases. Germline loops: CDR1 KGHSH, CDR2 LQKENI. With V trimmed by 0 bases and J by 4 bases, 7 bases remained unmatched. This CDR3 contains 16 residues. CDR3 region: CASSPPTGAPRTEAFF. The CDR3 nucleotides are TGTGCCAGCTCACCACCGACAGGGGCGCCTCGCACTGAAGCTTTCTTT.

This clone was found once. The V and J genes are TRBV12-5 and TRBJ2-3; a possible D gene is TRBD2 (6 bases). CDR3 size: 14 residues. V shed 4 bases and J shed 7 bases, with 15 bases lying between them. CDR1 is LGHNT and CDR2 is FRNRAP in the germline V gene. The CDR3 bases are TGTGCTAGTGGTTCGGACGGGACTGCCTATACGCAGTATTTT. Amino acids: CASGSDGTAYTQYF. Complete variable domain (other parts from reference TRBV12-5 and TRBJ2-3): DARVTQTPRHKVTEMGQEVTMRCQPILGHNTVFWYRQTMMQGLELLAYFRNRAPLDDSGMPKDRFSAEMPDATLATLKIQPSEPRDSAVYFCASGSDGTAYTQYFGPGTRLTVL.